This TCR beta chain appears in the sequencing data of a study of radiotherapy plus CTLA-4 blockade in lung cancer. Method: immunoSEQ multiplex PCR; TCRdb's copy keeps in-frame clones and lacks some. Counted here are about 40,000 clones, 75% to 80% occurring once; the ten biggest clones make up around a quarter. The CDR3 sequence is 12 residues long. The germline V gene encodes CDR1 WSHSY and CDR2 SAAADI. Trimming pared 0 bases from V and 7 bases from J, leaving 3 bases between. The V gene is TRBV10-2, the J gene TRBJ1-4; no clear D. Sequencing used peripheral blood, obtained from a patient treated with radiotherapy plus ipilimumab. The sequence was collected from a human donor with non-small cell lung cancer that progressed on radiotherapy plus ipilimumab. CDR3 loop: CASSESREKLFF. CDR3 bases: TGCGCCAGCAGTGAGTCGCGTGAAAAACTGTTTTTT.